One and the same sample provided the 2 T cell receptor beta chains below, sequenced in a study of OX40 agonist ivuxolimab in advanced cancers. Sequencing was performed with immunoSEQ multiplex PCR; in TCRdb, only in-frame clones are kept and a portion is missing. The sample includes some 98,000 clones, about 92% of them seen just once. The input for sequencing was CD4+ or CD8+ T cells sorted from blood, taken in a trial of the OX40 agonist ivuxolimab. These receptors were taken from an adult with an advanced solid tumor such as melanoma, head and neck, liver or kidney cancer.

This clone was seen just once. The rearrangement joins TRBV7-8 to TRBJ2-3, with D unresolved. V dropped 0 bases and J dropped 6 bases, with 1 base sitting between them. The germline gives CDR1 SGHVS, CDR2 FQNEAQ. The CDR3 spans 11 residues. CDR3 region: CASSLADTQYF. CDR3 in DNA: TGTGCCAGCAGCTTAGCTGATACGCAGTATTTT.

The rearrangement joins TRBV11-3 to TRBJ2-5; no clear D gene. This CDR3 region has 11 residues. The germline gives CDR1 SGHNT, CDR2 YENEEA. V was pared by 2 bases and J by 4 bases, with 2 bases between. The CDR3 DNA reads TGTGCCAGCAGCTTATCAGAGACCCAGTACTTC. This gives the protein CASSLSETQYF. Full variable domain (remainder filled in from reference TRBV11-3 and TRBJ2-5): EAGVVQSPRYKIIEKKQPVAFWCNPISGHNTLYWYLQNLGQGPELLIRYENEEAVDDSQLPKDRFSAERLKGVDSTLKIQPAELGDSAVYLCASSLSETQYFGPGTRLLVL.